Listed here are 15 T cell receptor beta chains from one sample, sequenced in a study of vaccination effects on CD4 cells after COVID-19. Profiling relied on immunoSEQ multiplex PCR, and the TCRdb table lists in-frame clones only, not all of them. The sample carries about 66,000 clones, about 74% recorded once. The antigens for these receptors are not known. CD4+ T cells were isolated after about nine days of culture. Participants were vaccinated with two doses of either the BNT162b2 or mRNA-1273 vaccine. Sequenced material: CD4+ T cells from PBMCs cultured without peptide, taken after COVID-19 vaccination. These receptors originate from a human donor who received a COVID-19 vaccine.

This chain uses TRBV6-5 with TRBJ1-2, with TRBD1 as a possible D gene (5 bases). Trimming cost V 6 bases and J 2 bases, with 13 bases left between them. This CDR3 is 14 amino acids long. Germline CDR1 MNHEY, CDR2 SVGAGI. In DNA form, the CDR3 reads TGTGCCAGCAGATACGGCGACAGCAACTATGGCTACACCTTC. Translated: CASRYGDSNYGYTF.

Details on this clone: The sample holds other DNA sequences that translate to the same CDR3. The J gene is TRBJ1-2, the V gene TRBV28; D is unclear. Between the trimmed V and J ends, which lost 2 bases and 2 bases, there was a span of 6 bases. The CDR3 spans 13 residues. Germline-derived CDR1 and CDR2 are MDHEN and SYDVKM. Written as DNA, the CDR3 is TGTGCCAGCAGTTTAAGTAGGAACTATGGCTACACCTTC. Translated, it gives CASSLSRNYGYTF.

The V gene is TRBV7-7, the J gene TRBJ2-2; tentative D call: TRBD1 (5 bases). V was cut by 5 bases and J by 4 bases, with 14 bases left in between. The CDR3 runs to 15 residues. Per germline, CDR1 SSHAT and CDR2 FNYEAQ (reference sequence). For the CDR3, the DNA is TGTGCCAGCAGCGGTACCACAGGCCCCACCGGGGAGCTGTTTTTT. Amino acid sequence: CASSGTTGPTGELFF.

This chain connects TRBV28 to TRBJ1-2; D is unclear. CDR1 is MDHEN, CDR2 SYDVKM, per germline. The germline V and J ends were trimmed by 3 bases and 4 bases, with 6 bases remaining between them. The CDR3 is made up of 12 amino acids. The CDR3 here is CASSLRGYGYTF. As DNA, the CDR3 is TGTGCCAGCAGTTTGCGGGGCTATGGCTACACCTTC.

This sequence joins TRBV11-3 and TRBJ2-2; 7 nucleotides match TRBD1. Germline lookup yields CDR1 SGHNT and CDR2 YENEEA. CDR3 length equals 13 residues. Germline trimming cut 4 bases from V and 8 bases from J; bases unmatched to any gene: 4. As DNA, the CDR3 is TGTGCCAGCAGCTGGGACAGCGGAGGGGAGCTGTTTTTT. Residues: CASSWDSGGELFF.

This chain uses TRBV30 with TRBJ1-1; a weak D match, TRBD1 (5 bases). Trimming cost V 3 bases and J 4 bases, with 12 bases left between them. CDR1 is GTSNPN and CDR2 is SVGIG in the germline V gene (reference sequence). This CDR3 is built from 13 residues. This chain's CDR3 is CAWSPTGGTEAFF. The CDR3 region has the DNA TGTGCCTGGAGCCCAACCGGGGGCACTGAAGCTTTCTTT.

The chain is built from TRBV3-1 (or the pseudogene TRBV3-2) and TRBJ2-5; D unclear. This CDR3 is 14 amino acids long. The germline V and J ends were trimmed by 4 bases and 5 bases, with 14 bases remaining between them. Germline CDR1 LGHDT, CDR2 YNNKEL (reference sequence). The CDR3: CASSLSAARETQYF. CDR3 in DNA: TGTGCCAGCAGCCTCTCGGCCGCACGGGAGACCCAGTACTTC.

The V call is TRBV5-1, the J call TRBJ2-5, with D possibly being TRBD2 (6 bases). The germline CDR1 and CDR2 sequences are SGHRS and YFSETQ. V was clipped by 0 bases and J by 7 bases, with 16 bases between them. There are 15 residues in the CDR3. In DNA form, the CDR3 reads TGCGCCAGCAGCTTGGGACAGCCTCCCGGGGGGACCCAGTACTTC. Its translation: CASSLGQPPGGTQYF.

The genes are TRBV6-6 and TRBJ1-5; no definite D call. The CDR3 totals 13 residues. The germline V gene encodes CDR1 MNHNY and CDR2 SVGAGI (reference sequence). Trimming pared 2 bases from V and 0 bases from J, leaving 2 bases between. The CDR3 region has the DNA TGTGCCAGCAGTTACGATAGCAATCAGCCCCAGCATTTT. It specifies CASSYDSNQPQHF.

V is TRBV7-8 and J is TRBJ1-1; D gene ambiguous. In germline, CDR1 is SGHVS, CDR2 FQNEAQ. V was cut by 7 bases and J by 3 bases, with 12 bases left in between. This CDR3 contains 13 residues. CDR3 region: CASTTREDTEAFF. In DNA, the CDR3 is TGTGCCAGCACCACCCGGGAAGACACTGAAGCTTTCTTT.

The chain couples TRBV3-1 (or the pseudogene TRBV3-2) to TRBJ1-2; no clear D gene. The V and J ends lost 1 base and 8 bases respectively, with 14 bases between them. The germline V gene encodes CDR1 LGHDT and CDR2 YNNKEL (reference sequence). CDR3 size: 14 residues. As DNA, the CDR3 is TGTGCCAGCAGCCAAGCTAGGAGTAATAGGGGCTACACCTTC. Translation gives CASSQARSNRGYTF.

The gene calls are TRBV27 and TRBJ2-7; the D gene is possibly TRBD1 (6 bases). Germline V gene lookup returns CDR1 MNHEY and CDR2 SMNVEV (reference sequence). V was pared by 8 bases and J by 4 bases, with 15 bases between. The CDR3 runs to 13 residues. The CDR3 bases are TGTGCCAGCCGACGGACAGTTTGGTACGAGCAGTACGTC. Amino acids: CASRRTVWYEQYV.

CDR3: CATSDLTGGVKETQYF. DNA of the CDR3: TGTGCCACCAGTGATTTAACGGGGGGAGTGAAAGAGACCCAGTACTTC. The chain couples TRBV24-1 to TRBJ2-5; 7 bases agree with TRBD2. This CDR3 has 16 residues. After removal of 1 base from V and 3 bases from J, the junction contained 7 bases not matched to a gene. Germline V gene lookup returns CDR1 KGHDR and CDR2 SFDVKD.

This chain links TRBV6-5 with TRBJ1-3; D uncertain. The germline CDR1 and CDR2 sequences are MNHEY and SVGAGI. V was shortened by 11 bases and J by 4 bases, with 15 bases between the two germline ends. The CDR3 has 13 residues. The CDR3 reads CASAAGEGNTIYF. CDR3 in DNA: TGTGCCTCTGCGGCTGGGGAAGGAAACACCATATATTTT.

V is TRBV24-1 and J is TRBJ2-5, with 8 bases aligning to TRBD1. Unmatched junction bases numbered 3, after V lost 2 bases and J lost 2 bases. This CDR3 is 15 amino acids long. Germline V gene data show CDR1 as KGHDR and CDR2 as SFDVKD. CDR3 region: CATSDSGQGQETQYF. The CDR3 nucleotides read TGTGCCACCAGTGATTCCGGACAGGGACAAGAGACCCAGTACTTC.